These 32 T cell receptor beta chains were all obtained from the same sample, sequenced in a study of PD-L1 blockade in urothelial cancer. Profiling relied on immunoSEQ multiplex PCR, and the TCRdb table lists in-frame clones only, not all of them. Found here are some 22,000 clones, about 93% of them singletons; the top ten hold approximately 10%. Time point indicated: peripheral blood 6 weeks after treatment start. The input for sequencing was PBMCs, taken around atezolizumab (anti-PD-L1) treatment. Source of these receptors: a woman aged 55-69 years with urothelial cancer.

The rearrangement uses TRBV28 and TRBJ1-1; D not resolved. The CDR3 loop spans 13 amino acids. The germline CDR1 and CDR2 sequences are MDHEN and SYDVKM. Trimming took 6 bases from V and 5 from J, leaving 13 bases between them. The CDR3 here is CASSWAIQTEAFF. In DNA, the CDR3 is TGTGCCAGCAGCTGGGCCATACAAACTGAAGCTTTCTTT.

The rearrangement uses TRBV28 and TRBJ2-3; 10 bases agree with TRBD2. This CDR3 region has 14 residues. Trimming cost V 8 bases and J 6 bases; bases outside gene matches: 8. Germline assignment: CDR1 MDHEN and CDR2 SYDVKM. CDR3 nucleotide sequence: TGTGCCAGCCTCCCTAGCGGGAGATCGGATACGCAGTATTTT. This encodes CASLPSGRSDTQYF. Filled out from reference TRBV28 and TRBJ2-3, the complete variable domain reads DVKVTQSSRYLVKRTGEKVFLECVQDMDHENMFWYRQDPGLGLRLIYFSYDVKMKEKGDIPEGYSVSREKKERFSLILESASTNQTSMYLCASLPSGRSDTQYFGPGTRLTVL.

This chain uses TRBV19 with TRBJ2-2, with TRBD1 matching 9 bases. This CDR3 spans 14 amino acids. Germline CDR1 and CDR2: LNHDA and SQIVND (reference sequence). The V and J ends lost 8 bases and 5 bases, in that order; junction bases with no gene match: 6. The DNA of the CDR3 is TGTGCCAGTTGGGGGACAGGGATGACCGGGGAGCTGTTTTTT. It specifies CASWGTGMTGELFF.

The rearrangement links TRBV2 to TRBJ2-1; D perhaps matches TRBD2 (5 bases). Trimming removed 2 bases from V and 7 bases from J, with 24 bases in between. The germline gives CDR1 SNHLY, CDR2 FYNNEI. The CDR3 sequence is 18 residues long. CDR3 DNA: TGTGCCAGCAGTGAACCGAACCGTTCGGGAAAACGTGGGAATGAGCAGTTCTTC. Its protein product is CASSEPNRSGKRGNEQFF.

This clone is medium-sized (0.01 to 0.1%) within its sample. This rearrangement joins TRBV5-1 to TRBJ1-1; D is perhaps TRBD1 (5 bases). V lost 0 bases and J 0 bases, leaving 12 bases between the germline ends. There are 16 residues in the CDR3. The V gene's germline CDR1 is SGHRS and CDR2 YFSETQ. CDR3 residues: CASSLGDRPMNTEAFF. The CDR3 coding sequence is TGCGCCAGCAGCTTGGGCGACAGACCCATGAACACTGAAGCTTTCTTT.

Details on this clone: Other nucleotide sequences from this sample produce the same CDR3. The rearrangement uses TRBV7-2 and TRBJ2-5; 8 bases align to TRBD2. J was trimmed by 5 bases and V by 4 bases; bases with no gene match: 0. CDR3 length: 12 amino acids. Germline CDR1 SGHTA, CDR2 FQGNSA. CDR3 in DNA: TGTGCCAGCAGCTCTAGCGGGGAGACCCAGTACTTC. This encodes CASSSSGETQYF.

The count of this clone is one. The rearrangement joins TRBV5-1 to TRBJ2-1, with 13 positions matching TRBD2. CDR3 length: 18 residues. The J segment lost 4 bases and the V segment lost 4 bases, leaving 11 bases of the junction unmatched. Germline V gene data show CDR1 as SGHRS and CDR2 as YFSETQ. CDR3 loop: CASSKRGLAGENYNEQFF. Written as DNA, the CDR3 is TGCGCCAGCAGCAAACGCGGACTAGCGGGAGAGAATTACAATGAGCAGTTCTTC.

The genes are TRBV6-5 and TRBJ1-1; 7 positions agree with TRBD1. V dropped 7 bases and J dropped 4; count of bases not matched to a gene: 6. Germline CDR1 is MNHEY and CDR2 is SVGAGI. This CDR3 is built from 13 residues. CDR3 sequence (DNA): TGTGCCAGCACCCCCCCAGGGGGCACTGAAGCTTTCTTT. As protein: CASTPPGGTEAFF.

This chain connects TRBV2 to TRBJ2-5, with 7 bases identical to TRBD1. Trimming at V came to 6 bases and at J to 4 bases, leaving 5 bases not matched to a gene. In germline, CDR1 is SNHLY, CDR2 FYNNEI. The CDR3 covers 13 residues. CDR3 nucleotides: TGTGCCAGCAGAACAGGGGTTGGAGAGACCCAGTACTTC. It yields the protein CASRTGVGETQYF.

The CDR3, as DNA: TGTGCCAGCAGCTCGGGACAGGCAATCCCTTACGAGCAGTACTTC. This sequence encodes CASSSGQAIPYEQYF. The chain combines TRBV7-9 with TRBJ2-7; TRBD1 agrees at 8 bases. This CDR3 has 15 amino acids. Germline CDR1 SEHNR, CDR2 FQNEAQ (reference sequence). Trimming cost V 4 bases and J 4 bases; bases outside gene matches: 9.

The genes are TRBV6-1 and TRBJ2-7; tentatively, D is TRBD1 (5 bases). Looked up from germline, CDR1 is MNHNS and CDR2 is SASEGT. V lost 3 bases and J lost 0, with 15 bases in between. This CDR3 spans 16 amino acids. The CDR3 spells CASSDPRNRNSYEQYF. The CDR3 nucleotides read TGTGCCAGCAGTGACCCAAGAAACAGGAACTCCTACGAGCAGTACTTC.

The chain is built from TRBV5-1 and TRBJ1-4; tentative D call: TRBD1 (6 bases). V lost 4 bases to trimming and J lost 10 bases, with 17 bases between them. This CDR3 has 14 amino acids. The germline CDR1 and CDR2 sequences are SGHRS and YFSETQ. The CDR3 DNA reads TGCGCCAGCAGCCCGGGGGGGGGCGCAGGAAAACTGTTTTTT. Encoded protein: CASSPGGGAGKLFF.

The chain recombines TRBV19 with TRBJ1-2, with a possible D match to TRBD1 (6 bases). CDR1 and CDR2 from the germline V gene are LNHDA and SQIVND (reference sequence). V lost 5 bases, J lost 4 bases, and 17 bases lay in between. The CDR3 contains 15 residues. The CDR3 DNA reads TGTGCCAGTAGTCCCCAGGGGACGCTGGGCTATGGCTACACCTTC. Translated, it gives CASSPQGTLGYGYTF.

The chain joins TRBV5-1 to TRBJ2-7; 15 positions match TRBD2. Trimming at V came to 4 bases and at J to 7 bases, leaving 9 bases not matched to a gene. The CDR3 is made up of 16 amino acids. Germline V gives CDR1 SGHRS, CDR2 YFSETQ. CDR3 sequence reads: CASSGGPGLAGGEQYF. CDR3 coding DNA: TGCGCCAGCAGCGGGGGACCGGGACTAGCGGGGGGAGAGCAGTACTTC.

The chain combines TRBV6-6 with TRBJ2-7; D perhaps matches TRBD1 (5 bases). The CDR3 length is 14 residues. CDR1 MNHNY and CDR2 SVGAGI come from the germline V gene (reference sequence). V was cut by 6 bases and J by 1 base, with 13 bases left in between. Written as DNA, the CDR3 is TGTGCCAGCAGGCGATTATCAGGGTCCTACGAGCAGTACTTC. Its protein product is CASRRLSGSYEQYF.

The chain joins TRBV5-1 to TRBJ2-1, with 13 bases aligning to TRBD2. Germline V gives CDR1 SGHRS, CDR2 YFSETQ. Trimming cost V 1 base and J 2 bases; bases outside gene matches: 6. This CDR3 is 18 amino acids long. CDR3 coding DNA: TGCGCCAGCAGCTTGTTTGAGACTAGCGGGAGGACCTACAATGAGCAGTTCTTC. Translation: CASSLFETSGRTYNEQFF. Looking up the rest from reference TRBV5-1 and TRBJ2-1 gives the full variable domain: KAGVTQTPRYLIKTRGQQVTLSCSPISGHRSVSWYQQTPGQGLQFLFEYFSETQRNKGNFPGRFSGRQFSNSRSEMNVSTLELGDSALYLCASSLFETSGRTYNEQFFGPGTRLTVL.

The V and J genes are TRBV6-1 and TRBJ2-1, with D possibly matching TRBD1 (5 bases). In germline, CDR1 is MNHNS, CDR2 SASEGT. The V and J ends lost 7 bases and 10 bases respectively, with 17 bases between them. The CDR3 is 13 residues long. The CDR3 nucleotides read TGTGCCAGCATTTCCGACAGTCCGTCCGAGCAGTTCTTC. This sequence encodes CASISDSPSEQFF.

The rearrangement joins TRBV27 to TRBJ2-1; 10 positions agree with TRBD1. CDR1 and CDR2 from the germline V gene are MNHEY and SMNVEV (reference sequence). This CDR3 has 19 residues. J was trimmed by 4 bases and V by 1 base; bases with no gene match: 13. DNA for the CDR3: TGTGCCAGCAGTTTATGGACAGGGGGTGTACGGGGGATGTACAATGAGCAGTTCTTC. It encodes CASSLWTGGVRGMYNEQFF.

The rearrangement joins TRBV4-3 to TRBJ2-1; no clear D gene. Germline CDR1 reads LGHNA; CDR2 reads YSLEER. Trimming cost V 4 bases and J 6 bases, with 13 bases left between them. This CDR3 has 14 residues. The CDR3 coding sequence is TGCGCCAGCAGCCCCAGCAGTCCGGGCAATGAGCAGTTCTTC. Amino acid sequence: CASSPSSPGNEQFF.

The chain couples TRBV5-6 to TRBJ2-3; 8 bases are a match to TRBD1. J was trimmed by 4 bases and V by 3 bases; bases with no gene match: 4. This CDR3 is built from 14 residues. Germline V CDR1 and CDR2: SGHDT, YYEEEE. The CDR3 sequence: CASSWGQVPDTQYF. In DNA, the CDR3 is TGTGCCAGCAGCTGGGGACAGGTCCCAGATACGCAGTATTTT.

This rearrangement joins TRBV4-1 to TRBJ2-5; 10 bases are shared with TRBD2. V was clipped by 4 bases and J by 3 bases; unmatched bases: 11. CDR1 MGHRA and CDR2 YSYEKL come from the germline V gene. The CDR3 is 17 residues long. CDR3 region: CASSPLVASGRKETQYF. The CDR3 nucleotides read TGCGCCAGCAGCCCCTTAGTCGCTAGCGGGAGAAAAGAGACCCAGTACTTC.

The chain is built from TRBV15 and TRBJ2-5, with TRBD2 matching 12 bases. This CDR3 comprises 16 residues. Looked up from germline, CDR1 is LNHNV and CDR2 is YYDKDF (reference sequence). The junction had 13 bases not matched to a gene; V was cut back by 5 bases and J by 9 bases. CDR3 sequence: CATSDWTSGITPPQYF. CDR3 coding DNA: TGTGCCACCAGCGACTGGACTAGCGGGATCACCCCCCCCCAGTACTTC.

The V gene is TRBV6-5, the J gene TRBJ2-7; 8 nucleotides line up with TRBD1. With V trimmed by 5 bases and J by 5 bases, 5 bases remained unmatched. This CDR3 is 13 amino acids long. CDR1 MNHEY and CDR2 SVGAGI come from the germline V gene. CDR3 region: CASSPDRDHEQYF. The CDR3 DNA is TGTGCCAGCAGTCCGGACAGGGACCACGAGCAGTACTTC.

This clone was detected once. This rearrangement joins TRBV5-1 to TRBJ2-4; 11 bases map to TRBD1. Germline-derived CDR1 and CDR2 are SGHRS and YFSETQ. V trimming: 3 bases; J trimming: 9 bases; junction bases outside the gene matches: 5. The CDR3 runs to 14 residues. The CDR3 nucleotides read TGCGCCAGCAGCTCCAGGACAGGGGGCCTCATTCAGTACTTC. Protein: CASSSRTGGLIQYF.

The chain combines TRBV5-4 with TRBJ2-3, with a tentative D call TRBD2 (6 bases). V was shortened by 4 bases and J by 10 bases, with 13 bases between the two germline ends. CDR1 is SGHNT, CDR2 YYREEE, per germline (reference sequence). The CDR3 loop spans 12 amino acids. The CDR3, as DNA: TGTGCCAGCAGCCCAGACGGGGGAGCGCAGTATTTT. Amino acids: CASSPDGGAQYF. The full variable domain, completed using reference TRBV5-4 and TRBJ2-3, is ETGVTQSPTHLIKTRGQQVTLRCSSQSGHNTVSWYQQALGQGPQFIFQYYREEENGRGNFPPRFSGLQFPNYSSELNVNALELDDSALYLCASSPDGGAQYFGPGTRLTVL.

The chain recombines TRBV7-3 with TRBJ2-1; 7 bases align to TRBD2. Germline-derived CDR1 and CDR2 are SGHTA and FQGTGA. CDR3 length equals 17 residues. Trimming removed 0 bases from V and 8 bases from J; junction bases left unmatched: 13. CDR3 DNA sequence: TGTGCCAGCAGCTTAACGTCTGGGGGGGGGTCGTACTATGAGCAGTTCTTC. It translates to CASSLTSGGGSYYEQFF.

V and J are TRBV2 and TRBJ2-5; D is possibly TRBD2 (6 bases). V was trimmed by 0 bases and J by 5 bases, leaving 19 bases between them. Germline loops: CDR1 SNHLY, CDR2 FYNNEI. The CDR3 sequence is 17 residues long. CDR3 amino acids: CASSEALGGIERETQYF. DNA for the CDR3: TGTGCCAGCAGTGAAGCGCTTGGGGGGATTGAACGGGAGACCCAGTACTTC.

Written as DNA, the CDR3 is TGTGCCAGCAGTTCGACTAGCGGGAGCTCCTACAATGAGCAGTTCTTC. Protein product: CASSSTSGSSYNEQFF. This rearrangement joins TRBV6-5 to TRBJ2-1; 12 bases line up with TRBD2. Germline CDR1 and CDR2: MNHEY and SVGAGI. The CDR3 runs to 16 residues. With 4 bases clipped from V and 0 bases from J, the junction kept 1 base outside the gene matches.

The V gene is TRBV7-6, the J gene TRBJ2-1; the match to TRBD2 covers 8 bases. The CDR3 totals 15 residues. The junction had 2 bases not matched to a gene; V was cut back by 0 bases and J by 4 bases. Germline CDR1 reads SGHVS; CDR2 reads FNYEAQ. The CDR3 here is CASSLAAGDYNEQFF. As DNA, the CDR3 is TGTGCCAGCAGCTTAGCAGCGGGGGATTACAATGAGCAGTTCTTC. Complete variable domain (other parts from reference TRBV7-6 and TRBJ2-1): GAGVSQSPRYKVTKRGQDVALRCDPISGHVSLYWYRQALGQGPEFLTYFNYEAQQDKSGLPNDRFSAERPEGSISTLTIQRTEQRDSAMYRCASSLAAGDYNEQFFGPGTRLTVL.

The CDR3 bases are TGTGCCAGCAGTTTTGGTGGCGAGCAGTTCTTC. Protein product: CASSFGGEQFF. The gene calls are TRBV27 and TRBJ2-1; no definite D call. Germline lookup yields CDR1 MNHEY and CDR2 SMNVEV (reference sequence). The length of the CDR3 is 11 residues. V lost 3 bases to trimming and J lost 10 bases, with 7 bases between them.

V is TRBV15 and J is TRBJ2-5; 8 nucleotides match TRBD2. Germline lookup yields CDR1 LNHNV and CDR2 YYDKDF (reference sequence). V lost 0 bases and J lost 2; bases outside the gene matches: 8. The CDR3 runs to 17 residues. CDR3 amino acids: CATSRDGTRGKQETQYF. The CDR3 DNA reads TGTGCCACCAGCAGAGATGGGACTAGGGGAAAACAAGAGACCCAGTACTTC.

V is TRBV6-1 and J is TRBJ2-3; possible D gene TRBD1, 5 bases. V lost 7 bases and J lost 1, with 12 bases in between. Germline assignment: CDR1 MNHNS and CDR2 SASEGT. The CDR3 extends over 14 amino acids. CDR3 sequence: CASKTASGTDTQYF. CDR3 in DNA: TGTGCCAGCAAGACAGCTTCTGGCACAGATACGCAGTATTTT.